These 20 T cell receptor beta chains were sequenced from one sample in a study of blood T cell repertoires in COVID-19. Profiled with immunoSEQ multiplex PCR; TCRdb holds only in-frame clones, not every one. The repertoire consists of some 76,000 clones, with almost 85% occurring once and the leading ten covering approximately 10%. Source material: peripheral blood. These receptors were collected from a man aged 45-65 years with acute or convalescent COVID-19.

V usage is TRBV29-1 and J usage is TRBJ1-2; D is undetermined. Germline V gene sequence: CDR1 SQVTM, CDR2 ANQGSEA. The length of the CDR3 is 10 residues. Trimming left V 3 bases short and J 6 bases short, with 5 bases between. The CDR3 DNA follows: TGCAGCGTTGACGGGAATGGCTACACCTTC. Translating gives CSVDGNGYTF.

The chain is built from TRBV5-1 and TRBJ1-6; tentatively, D is TRBD1 (6 bases). Germline V CDR1 and CDR2: SGHRS, YFSETQ. The CDR3 length is 14 residues. Trimming shortened V by 0 bases and J by 7 bases, and 8 bases separated the two germline ends. This CDR3 is CASSLDGQNSPLHF. The CDR3 nucleotides are TGCGCCAGCAGCTTGGATGGACAGAATTCACCCCTCCACTTT.

This chain joins TRBV7-8 and TRBJ1-1, with 7 nucleotides matching TRBD1. Germline V gene lookup returns CDR1 SGHVS and CDR2 FQNEAQ. This CDR3 contains 14 residues. After removal of 4 bases from V and 9 bases from J, the junction contained 11 bases not matched to a gene. The CDR3 loop is CASSSIGPGQQAFF. In DNA, the CDR3 is TGTGCCAGCAGCTCGATAGGACCGGGACAGCAAGCTTTCTTT.

The rearrangement uses TRBV6-6 and TRBJ1-6; D is perhaps TRBD1 (5 bases). The V end was cut by 2 bases, the J end by 7 bases, with 9 bases between. This CDR3 region has 14 residues. Germline V lookup: CDR1 MNHNY, CDR2 SVGAGI (reference sequence). In nucleotides, the CDR3 is TGTGCCAGCAGTTACGGCCAGGGAAATTCACCCCTCCACTTT. Amino acid sequence: CASSYGQGNSPLHF.

V is TRBV5-6 and J is TRBJ1-1; D remains unclear. The CDR3 extends over 15 amino acids. The germline V and J ends were trimmed by 0 bases and 0 bases, with 9 bases remaining between them. Looked up from germline, CDR1 is SGHDT and CDR2 is YYEEEE. Here the CDR3 DNA reads TGTGCCAGCAGCTTGGATCCCCGTATGAACACTGAAGCTTTCTTT. It encodes CASSLDPRMNTEAFF.

Only one count was recorded for this clone. The CDR3 DNA follows: TGTGCCAGCAGCTTTGGAGTAGGGGGCGACTACGAGCAGTACTTC. Translating it yields CASSFGVGGDYEQYF. The chain couples TRBV5-6 to TRBJ2-7; 7 bases map to TRBD1. Looked up from germline, CDR1 is SGHDT and CDR2 is YYEEEE. This CDR3 has 15 residues. The trim removed 2 bases at V and 3 bases at J, leaving 8 bases unmatched.

The V call is TRBV4-2, the J call TRBJ1-1, with a possible D match to TRBD1 (5 bases). Per germline, CDR1 LGHNA and CDR2 YNFKEQ. The CDR3 loop spans 15 amino acids. Between the trimmed V and J ends, which lost 1 base and 4 bases, there was a span of 13 bases. CDR3 in DNA: TGTGCCAGCAGCCAAGTCCAGGGTGAGACCACTGAAGCTTTCTTT. Amino acids: CASSQVQGETTEAFF.

The CDR3 protein is CSVTTGTSGWDTQYF. CDR3 sequence (DNA): TGCAGCGTCACGACCGGGACTAGCGGGTGGGATACGCAGTATTTT. The chain links TRBV29-1 to TRBJ2-3, with 12 positions matching TRBD2. This CDR3 comprises 15 residues. The V and J ends lost 6 bases and 6 bases, in that order; junction bases with no gene match: 10. From germline, CDR1 is SQVTM and CDR2 ANQGSEA.

This chain connects TRBV5-4 to TRBJ2-1; 13 bases map to TRBD2. Germline trimming cut 4 bases from V and 2 bases from J; bases unmatched to any gene: 6. The CDR3 extends over 17 amino acids. Germline CDR1 reads SGHNT; CDR2 reads YYREEE (reference sequence). CDR3 residues: CASSPGTSGMAYNEQFF. DNA for the CDR3: TGTGCCAGCAGCCCAGGGACTAGCGGGATGGCCTACAATGAGCAGTTCTTC.

The CDR3 DNA follows: TGCGCCAGCAGCCAAATCCCCCACGGCGGGTCACCCCTCCACTTT. Its protein product is CASSQIPHGGSPLHF. The chain recombines TRBV4-3 with TRBJ1-6, with D unresolved. V lost 2 bases, J lost 10 bases, and 15 bases lay in between. In germline, CDR1 is LGHNA, CDR2 YSLEER. CDR3 length: 15 residues.

The V gene is TRBV27, the J gene TRBJ2-5; TRBD2 is a possible D gene (5 bases). CDR3 length: 13 residues. Germline CDR1 and CDR2: MNHEY and SMNVEV (reference sequence). Deletions cut 3 bases from V and 4 bases from J, with 9 bases between. The CDR3 nucleotides read TGTGCCAGCAGTTTTCGGGGAACAGAGACCCAGTACTTC. This encodes CASSFRGTETQYF.

V usage is TRBV9 and J usage is TRBJ1-5; a weak D match, TRBD1 (6 bases). The CDR3 has 18 amino acids. Germline values: CDR1 SGDLS, CDR2 YYNGEE. V lost 0 bases and J 0 bases, leaving 16 bases between the germline ends. CDR3 sequence (DNA): TGTGCCAGCAGCGTAGGAAGAGGGGGATTGGATAGCAATCAGCCCCAGCATTTT. Amino acid sequence: CASSVGRGGLDSNQPQHF. Looking up the rest from reference TRBV9 and TRBJ1-5 gives the full variable domain: DSGVTQTPKHLITATGQRVTLRCSPRSGDLSVYWYQQSLDQGLQFLIQYYNGEERAKGNILERFSAQQFPDLHSELNLSSLELGDSALYFCASSVGRGGLDSNQPQHFGDGTRLSIL.

The chain joins TRBV19 to TRBJ1-5, with 9 nucleotides matching TRBD1. Looked up from germline, CDR1 is LNHDA and CDR2 is SQIVND (reference sequence). The CDR3 loop spans 15 amino acids. Unmatched junction bases numbered 4, after V lost 3 bases and J lost 4 bases. The CDR3 spells CASSISTGGNQPQHF. CDR3 bases: TGTGCCAGTAGTATCTCGACAGGGGGGAATCAGCCCCAGCATTTT.

The chain recombines TRBV5-1 with TRBJ2-3, with D perhaps TRBD2 (5 bases). Deletions cut 2 bases from V and 2 bases from J, with 12 bases between. The CDR3 loop spans 15 amino acids. Germline V gene data show CDR1 as SGHRS and CDR2 as YFSETQ. CDR3 nucleotides: TGCGCCAGCAGCTTTAAAGGGAGTGTCACAGATACGCAGTATTTT. Translating gives CASSFKGSVTDTQYF. Looking up the rest from reference TRBV5-1 and TRBJ2-3 gives the full variable domain: KAGVTQTPRYLIKTRGQQVTLSCSPISGHRSVSWYQQTPGQGLQFLFEYFSETQRNKGNFPGRFSGRQFSNSRSEMNVSTLELGDSALYLCASSFKGSVTDTQYFGPGTRLTVL.

CDR3 in amino acids: CASGGTGKNTEAFF. The CDR3 DNA follows: TGTGCCAGCGGAGGGACCGGCAAGAACACTGAAGCTTTCTTT. The rearrangement uses TRBV2 and TRBJ1-1; possible D gene TRBD1, 5 bases. The CDR3 is 14 residues long. V was trimmed by 8 bases and J by 1 base, leaving 14 bases between them. The germline V gene encodes CDR1 SNHLY and CDR2 FYNNEI.

The rearrangement uses TRBV2 and TRBJ2-1; weak D call: TRBD2 (7 bases). The germline V and J ends were trimmed by 7 bases and 1 base, with 17 bases remaining between them. CDR3 length equals 16 residues. Germline V gives CDR1 SNHLY, CDR2 FYNNEI. In nucleotides, the CDR3 is TGTGCCAGCATTCCAAGAGGGGGGGATTCCTACAATGAGCAGTTCTTC. It encodes CASIPRGGDSYNEQFF.

The chain uses TRBV24-1 and TRBJ1-1; TRBD1 agrees at 8 bases. V lost 3 bases to trimming and J lost 1 base; unmatched junction nucleotides: 0. This CDR3 comprises 14 residues. Per germline, CDR1 KGHDR and CDR2 SFDVKD. CDR3 in amino acids: CATSDGQGNTEAFF. DNA for the CDR3: TGTGCCACCAGTGATGGACAGGGGAACACTGAAGCTTTCTTT.

This chain uses TRBV2 with TRBJ2-1, with TRBD1 matching 7 bases. J was trimmed by 4 bases and V by 4 bases; bases with no gene match: 7. Per germline, CDR1 SNHLY and CDR2 FYNNEI. There are 15 residues in the CDR3. CDR3 loop: CASSGWWGQYNEQFF. The CDR3 DNA reads as TGTGCCAGCAGTGGGTGGTGGGGACAGTACAATGAGCAGTTCTTC.

The chain employs TRBV27 and TRBJ2-5; tentatively, D is TRBD1 (6 bases). This CDR3 comprises 13 residues. Trimming pared 2 bases from V and 6 bases from J, leaving 10 bases between. Germline V gives CDR1 MNHEY, CDR2 SMNVEV (reference sequence). The DNA for the CDR3 is TGTGCCAGCAGTTTAAGGGGGATAAAGACCCAGTACTTC. The encoded protein is CASSLRGIKTQYF.

The V call is TRBV6-1, the J call TRBJ1-2; 8 bases fit TRBD1. CDR1 is MNHNS, CDR2 SASEGT, per germline. V dropped 3 bases and J dropped 7; count of bases not matched to a gene: 4. This CDR3 is built from 13 residues. The chain's CDR3 is CASSEDRVSGYTF. CDR3 sequence (DNA): TGTGCCAGCAGTGAGGACAGGGTGTCTGGCTACACCTTC.